These T cell receptor beta chains were read from a single sample in a study of human T cells and chemical hapten exposure. MiXCR, run by TCRdb on the RACE reads, gives a single entry per CDR3 protein. The sample holds around 110,000 distinct CDR3 sequences, around 10% seen once. This sample comprised whole blood, obtained in connection with sensitization to the hapten diphenylcyclopropenone (DPC). Receptors originate from a woman in her forties or fifties with alopecia areata. Some clones in this sample may be carry-over from other donors' samples. CDR3s include the opening cysteine and the closing phenylalanine or tryptophan. The D gene is left open where the match is weak. Some rows have no size entry. The others give once, few or many, or a class for an expanded clone.

clone size,J gene,V gene,D gene,CDR3 protein,CDR3 DNA
many,TRBJ2-7,TRBV4-1,NA,CASNRDVSSYEQYF,TGCGCCAGCAACCGGGACGTTAGCTCCTACGAGCAGTACTTC
few,TRBJ1-2,TRBV12-3/TRBV12-4,NA,CASRTGRLNYGYTF,TGTGCCAGCAGGACGGGCCGATTAAACTATGGCTACACCTTC
few,TRBJ2-7,TRBV18,NA,CASSPPPGHSWVPYEQYF,TGTGCCAGCTCACCACCGCCGGGACACAGTTGGGTGCCCTACGAGCAGTACTTC
many,TRBJ1-1,TRBV18,NA,CASSPMRDTEAFF,TGTGCCAGCTCACCCATGAGGGACACTGAAGCTTTCTTT
NA,TRBJ2-2,TRBV7-8,TRBD2,CASSMSASGGTGELFF,TGTGCCAGCAGCATGTCGGCTAGCGGCGGCACCGGGGAGCTGTTTTTT
NA,TRBJ1-6,TRBV20-1,NA,CSARDGARAPLHF,TGCAGTGCTAGAGATGGGGCCAGAGCGCCCCTCCACTTT
few,TRBJ1-2,TRBV18,NA,CASSPGSEYGYTF,TGTGCCAGCTCACCAGGGTCGGAATATGGCTACACCTTC
many,TRBJ1-1,TRBV28,NA,CASSFLGASTEAFF,TGTGCCAGCAGTTTTTTGGGAGCCTCGACTGAAGCTTTCTTT
NA,TRBJ1-2,TRBV11-2,NA,CASSRDGPEYGYTF,TGTGCCAGCAGCCGGGACGGCCCTGAATATGGCTACACCTTC
NA,TRBJ2-2,TRBV29-1,NA,CSVLYAGELFF,TGCAGCGTTCTGTACGCCGGGGAGCTGTTTTTT
NA,TRBJ1-1,TRBV2,NA,CASSDVQSPAEAFF,TGTGCCAGCAGTGACGTTCAGAGTCCCGCTGAAGCTTTCTTT
many,TRBJ2-7,TRBV20-1,NA,CSASPSAGWSHEQYF,TGCAGTGCTAGCCCGTCGGCAGGGTGGTCCCACGAGCAGTACTTC
few,TRBJ2-2,TRBV20-1,TRBD2,CSARVASGRSGELFF,TGCAGTGCTAGAGTGGCTAGCGGGAGATCCGGGGAGCTGTTTTTT
many,TRBJ2-6,TRBV19,TRBD1,CASSIMDRGALGANVLTF,TGTGCCAGTAGTATAATGGACAGGGGAGCACTGGGGGCCAACGTCCTGACTTTC
many,TRBJ2-7,TRBV5-1,NA,CASSLDSPYEQYF,TGCGCCAGCAGCTTGGACAGTCCCTACGAGCAGTACTTC
NA,TRBJ2-2,TRBV25-1,NA,CASSEAAGQGKNTGELFF,TGTGCCAGCAGTGAGGCGGCCGGTCAGGGAAAGAACACCGGGGAGCTGTTTTTT
few,TRBJ2-1,TRBV7-8,NA,CASSLSASFNEQFF,TGTGCCAGCAGCTTAAGCGCTAGCTTCAATGAGCAGTTCTTC
NA,TRBJ2-7,TRBV18,NA,CASSTSGPLPYEQYF,TGTGCCAGCTCAACATCGGGGCCGCTCCCCTACGAGCAGTACTTC
few,TRBJ1-2,TRBV20-1,NA,CSARDGEGDRYGYTF,TGCAGTGCTAGAGATGGAGAAGGGGATCGCTATGGCTACACCTTC
NA,TRBJ2-3,TRBV14,NA,CASSQGSGRTDTQYF,TGTGCCAGCAGCCAAGGAAGTGGGAGAACAGATACGCAGTATTTT
many,TRBJ1-5,TRBV7-2,NA,CASSPSGGGGQPQHF,TGTGCCAGCAGCCCAAGCGGGGGGGGCGGACAGCCCCAGCATTTT
NA,TRBJ1-2,TRBV12-3/TRBV12-4,TRBD1,CASSFFDREIGGYTF,TGTGCCAGCAGTTTCTTCGACAGGGAGATCGGTGGCTACACCTTC